This TCR beta chain was captured by sequencing in a study of blood T cell repertoires in COVID-19. This clone came up a few times. In the source study's methods: Estimates of nucleated cell counts were drawn from the amplification of reference gene primers. The assay was immunoSEQ multiplex PCR, and TCRdb's table has in-frame clones only and misses some. That table supplies the V and J calls and clone size; D and trimming were determined from the DNA. The data contain 100,000 or so clones, almost 95% of them singletons. Trimming shortened V by 6 bases and J by 1 base, and 13 bases separated the two germline ends. The CDR3 loop spans 15 amino acids. The germline gives CDR1 MNHEY, CDR2 SVGAGI.

The chain employs TRBV6-5 and TRBJ2-1; no clear D gene. The sequence came from a man aged 45-65 years with active COVID-19. Sequencing was done on a sample of peripheral blood. The CDR3 sequence is CASSPESYSYNEQFF. DNA for the CDR3: TGTGCCAGCAGCCCCGAGTCCTATTCCTACAATGAGCAGTTCTTC.